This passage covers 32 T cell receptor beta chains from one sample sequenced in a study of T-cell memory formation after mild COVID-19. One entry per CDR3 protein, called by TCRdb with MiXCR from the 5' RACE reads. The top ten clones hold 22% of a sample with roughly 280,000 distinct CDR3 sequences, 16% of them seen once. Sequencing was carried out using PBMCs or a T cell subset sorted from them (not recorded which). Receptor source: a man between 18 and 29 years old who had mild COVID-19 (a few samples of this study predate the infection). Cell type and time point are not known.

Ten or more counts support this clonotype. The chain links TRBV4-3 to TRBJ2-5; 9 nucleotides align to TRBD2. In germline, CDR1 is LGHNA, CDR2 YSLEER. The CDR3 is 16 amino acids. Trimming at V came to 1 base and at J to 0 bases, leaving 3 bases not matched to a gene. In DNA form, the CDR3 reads TGCGCCAGCAGCCAAGGTAGCGGGGGTCACCAAGAGACCCAGTACTTC. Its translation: CASSQGSGGHQETQYF.

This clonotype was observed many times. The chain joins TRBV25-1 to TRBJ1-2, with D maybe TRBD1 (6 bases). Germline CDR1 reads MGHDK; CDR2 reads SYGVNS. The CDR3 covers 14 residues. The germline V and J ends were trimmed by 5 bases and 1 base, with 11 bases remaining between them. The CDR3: CASSPGGSNYGYTF. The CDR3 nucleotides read TGTGCCAGCAGTCCCGGGGGCAGTAACTATGGCTACACCTTC.

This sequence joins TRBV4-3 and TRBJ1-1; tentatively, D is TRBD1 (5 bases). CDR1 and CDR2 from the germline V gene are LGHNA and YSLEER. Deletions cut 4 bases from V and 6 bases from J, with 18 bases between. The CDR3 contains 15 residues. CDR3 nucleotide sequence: TGCGCCAGCAGCCCGGGGCCTTTACTCGGTTCTGAAGCTTTCTTT. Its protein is CASSPGPLLGSEAFF.

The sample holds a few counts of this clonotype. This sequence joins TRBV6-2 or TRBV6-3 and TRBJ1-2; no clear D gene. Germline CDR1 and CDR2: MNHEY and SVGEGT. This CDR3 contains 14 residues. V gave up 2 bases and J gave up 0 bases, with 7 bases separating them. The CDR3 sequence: CASSYRIANYGYTF. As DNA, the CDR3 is TGTGCCAGCAGTTACCGGATAGCTAACTATGGCTACACCTTC.

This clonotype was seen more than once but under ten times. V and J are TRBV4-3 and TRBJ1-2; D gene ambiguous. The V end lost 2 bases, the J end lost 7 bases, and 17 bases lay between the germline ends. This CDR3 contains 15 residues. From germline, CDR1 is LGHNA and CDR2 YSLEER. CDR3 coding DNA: TGCGCCAGCAGCCAATCCTCAGCCGGTGAAGCTGGCTACACCTTC. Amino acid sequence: CASSQSSAGEAGYTF.

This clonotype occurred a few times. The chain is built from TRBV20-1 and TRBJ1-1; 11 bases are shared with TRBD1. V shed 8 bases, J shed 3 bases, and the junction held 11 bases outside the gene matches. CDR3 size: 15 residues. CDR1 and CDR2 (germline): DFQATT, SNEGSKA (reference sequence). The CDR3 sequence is CSTPGQGVLYTEAFF. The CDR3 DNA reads TGCAGTACACCGGGACAGGGGGTTCTCTACACTGAAGCTTTCTTT.

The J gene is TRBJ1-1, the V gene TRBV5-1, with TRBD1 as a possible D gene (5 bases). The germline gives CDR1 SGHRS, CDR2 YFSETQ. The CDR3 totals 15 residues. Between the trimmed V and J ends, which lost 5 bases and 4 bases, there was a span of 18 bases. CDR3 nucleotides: TGCGCCAGCAGACGTTCCCCTGGGGGGGGCACTGAAGCTTTCTTT. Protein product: CASRRSPGGGTEAFF.

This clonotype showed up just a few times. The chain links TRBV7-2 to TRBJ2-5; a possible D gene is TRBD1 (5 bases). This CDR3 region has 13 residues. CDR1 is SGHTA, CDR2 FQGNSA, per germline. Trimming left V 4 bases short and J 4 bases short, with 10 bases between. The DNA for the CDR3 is TGTGCCAGCAGCTCAGGGCAGGCAGAGACCCAGTACTTC. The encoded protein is CASSSGQAETQYF. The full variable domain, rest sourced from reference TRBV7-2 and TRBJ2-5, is GAGVSQSPSNKVTEKGKDVELRCDPISGHTALYWYRQSLGQGLEFLIYFQGNSAPDKSGLPSDRFSAERTGGSVSTLTIQRTQQEDSAVYLCASSSGQAETQYFGPGTRLLVL.

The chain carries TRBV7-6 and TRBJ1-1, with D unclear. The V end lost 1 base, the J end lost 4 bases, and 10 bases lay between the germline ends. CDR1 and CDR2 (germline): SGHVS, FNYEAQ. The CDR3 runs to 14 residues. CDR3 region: CASSLETFGTEAFF. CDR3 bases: TGTGCCAGCAGCTTAGAGACCTTCGGCACTGAAGCTTTCTTT.

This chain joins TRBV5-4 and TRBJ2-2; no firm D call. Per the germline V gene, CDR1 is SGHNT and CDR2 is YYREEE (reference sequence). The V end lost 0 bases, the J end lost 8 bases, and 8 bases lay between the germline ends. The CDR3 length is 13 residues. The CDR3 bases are TGTGCCAGCAGCTTGGACCCCCTTGGGGAGCTGTTTTTT. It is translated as CASSLDPLGELFF. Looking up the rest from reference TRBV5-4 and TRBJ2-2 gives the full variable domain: ETGVTQSPTHLIKTRGQQVTLRCSSQSGHNTVSWYQQALGQGPQFIFQYYREEENGRGNFPPRFSGLQFPNYSSELNVNALELDDSALYLCASSLDPLGELFFGEGSRLTVL.

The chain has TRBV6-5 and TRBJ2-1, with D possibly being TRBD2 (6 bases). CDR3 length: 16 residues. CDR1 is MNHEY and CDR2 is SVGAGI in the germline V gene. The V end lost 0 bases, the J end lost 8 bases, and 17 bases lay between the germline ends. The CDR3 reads CASSYSNRGVGYEQFF. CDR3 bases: TGTGCCAGCAGTTACTCGAACCGCGGGGTGGGTTATGAGCAGTTCTTC.

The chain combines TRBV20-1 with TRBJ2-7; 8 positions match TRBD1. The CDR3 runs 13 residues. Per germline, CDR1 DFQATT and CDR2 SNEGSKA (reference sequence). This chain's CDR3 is CSVKGQASHEQYF. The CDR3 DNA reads TGCAGCGTAAAGGGACAGGCATCCCACGAGCAGTACTTC.

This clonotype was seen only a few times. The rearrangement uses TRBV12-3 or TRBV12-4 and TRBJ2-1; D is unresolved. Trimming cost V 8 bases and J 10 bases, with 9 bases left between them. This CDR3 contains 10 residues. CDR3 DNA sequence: TGTGCCAGCGGGGTCGGGGAGCAGTTCTTC. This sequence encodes CASGVGEQFF.

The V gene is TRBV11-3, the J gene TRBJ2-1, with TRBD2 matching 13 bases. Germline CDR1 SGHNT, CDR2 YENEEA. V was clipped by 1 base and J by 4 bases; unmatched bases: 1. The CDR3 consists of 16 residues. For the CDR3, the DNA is TGTGCCAGCAGCTTAGTACTAGCGGGGGGGTACAATGAGCAGTTCTTC. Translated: CASSLVLAGGYNEQFF.

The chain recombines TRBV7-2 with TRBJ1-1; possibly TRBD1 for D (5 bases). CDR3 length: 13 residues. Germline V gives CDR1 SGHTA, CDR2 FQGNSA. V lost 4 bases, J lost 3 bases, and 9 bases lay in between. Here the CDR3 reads CASSSVGDTEAFF. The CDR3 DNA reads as TGTGCCAGCAGCTCCGTAGGGGACACTGAAGCTTTCTTT.

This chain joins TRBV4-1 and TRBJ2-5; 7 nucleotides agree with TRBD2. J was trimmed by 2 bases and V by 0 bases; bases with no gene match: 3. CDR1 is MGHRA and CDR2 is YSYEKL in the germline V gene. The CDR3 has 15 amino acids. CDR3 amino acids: CASSQEPAGQETQYF. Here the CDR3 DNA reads TGCGCCAGCAGCCAAGAGCCAGCGGGGCAAGAGACCCAGTACTTC.

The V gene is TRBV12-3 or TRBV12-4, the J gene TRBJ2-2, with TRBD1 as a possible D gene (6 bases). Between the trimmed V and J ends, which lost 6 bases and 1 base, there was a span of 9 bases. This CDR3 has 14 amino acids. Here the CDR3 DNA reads TGTGCCAGCAGCCGGGGACAGAACACCGGGGAGCTGTTTTTT. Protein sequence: CASSRGQNTGELFF.

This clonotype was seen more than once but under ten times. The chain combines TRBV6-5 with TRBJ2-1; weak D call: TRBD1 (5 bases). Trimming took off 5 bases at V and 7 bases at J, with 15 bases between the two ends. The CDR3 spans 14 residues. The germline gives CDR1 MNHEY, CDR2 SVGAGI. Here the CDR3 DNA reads TGTGCCAGCAGTCACCAGGGCAGGGAAAATGAGCAGTTCTTC. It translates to CASSHQGRENEQFF.

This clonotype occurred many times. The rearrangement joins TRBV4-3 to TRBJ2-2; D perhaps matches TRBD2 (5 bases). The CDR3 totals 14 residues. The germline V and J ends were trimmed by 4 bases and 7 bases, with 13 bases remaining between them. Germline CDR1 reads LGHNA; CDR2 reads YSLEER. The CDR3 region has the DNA TGCGCCAGCAGCCCCATTGAAGGACTCGGGGAGCTGTTTTTT. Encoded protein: CASSPIEGLGELFF.

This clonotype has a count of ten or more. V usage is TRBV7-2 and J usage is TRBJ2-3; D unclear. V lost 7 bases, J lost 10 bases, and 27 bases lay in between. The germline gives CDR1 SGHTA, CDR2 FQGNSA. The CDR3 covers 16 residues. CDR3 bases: TGTGCCAGCACCGAAGAGGTCCATTCCCGCCTTGATCCGCAGTATTTT. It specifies CASTEEVHSRLDPQYF.

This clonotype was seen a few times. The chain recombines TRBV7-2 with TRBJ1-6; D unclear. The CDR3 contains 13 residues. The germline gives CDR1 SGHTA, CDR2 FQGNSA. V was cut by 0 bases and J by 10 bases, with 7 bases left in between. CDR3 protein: CASSLAAESPLHF. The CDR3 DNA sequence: TGTGCCAGCAGCTTAGCGGCGGAATCACCCCTCCACTTT.

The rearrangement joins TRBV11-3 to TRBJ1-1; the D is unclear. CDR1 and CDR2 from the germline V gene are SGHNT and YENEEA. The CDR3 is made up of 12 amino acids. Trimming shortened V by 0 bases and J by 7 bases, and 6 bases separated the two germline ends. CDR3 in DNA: TGTGCCAGCAGCTTAGATAAGGGTGAAGCTTTCTTT. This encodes CASSLDKGEAFF.

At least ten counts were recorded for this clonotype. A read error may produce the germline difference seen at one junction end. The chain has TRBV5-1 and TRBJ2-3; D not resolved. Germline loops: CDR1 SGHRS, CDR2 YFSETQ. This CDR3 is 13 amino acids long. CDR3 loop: CASSLEGSDTQYF. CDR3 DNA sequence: TGTGCCAGCAGCTTAGAAGGGTCCGATACGCAGTATTTT.

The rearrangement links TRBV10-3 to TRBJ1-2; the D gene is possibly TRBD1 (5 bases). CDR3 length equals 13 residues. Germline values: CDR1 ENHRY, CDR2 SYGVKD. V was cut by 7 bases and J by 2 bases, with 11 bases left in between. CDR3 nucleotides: TGTGCCATCAAGGCGGGGCCGAACTATGGCTACACCTTC. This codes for CAIKAGPNYGYTF.

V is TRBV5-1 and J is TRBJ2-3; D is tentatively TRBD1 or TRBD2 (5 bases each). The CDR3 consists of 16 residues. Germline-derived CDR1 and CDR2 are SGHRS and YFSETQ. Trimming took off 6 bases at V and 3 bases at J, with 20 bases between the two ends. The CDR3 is CASTLAGTGTTDTQYF. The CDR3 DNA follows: TGCGCCAGCACCTTAGCCGGAACGGGGACGACAGATACGCAGTATTTT.

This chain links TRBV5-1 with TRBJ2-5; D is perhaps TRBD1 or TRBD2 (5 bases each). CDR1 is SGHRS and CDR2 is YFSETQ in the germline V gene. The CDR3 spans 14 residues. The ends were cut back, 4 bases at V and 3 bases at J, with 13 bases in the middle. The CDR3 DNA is TGCGCCAGCAGCCTACGGGGCCAAAAAGAGACCCAGTACTTC. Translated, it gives CASSLRGQKETQYF.

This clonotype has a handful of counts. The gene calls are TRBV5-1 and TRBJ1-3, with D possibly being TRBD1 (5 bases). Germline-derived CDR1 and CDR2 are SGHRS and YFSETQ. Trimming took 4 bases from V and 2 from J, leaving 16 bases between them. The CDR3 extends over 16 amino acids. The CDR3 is CASSPGPGVPGNTIYF. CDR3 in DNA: TGCGCCAGCAGCCCAGGGCCGGGAGTTCCTGGAAACACCATATATTTT.

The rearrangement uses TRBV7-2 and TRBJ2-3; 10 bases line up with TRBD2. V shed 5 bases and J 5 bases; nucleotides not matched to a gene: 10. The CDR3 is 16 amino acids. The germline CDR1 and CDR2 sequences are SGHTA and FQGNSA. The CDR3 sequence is CASSPQSGGARDTQYF. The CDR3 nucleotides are TGTGCCAGCAGCCCACAAAGCGGGGGGGCCCGAGATACGCAGTATTTT.

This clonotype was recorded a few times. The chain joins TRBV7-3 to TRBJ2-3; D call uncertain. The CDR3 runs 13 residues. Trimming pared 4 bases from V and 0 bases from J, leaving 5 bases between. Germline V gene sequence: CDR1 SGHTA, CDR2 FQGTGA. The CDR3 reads CASSSMSTDTQYF. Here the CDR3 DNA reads TGTGCCAGCAGCTCTATGAGCACAGATACGCAGTATTTT.

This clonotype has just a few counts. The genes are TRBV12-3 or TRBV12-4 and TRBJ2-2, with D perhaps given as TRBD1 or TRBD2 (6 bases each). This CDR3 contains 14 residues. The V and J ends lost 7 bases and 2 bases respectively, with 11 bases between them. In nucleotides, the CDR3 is TGTGCCAGCATTGAGGGGGGAAACACCGGGGAGCTGTTTTTT. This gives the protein CASIEGGNTGELFF.

This CDR3 reads CASSLAGRVADTQYF. The CDR3 nucleotides read TGCGCCAGCAGCTTGGCCGGACGGGTGGCAGATACGCAGTATTTT. The chain recombines TRBV5-1 with TRBJ2-3; no reliable D call. Per the germline V gene, CDR1 is SGHRS and CDR2 is YFSETQ. V was trimmed by 0 bases and J by 4 bases, leaving 12 bases between them. CDR3 size: 15 residues.

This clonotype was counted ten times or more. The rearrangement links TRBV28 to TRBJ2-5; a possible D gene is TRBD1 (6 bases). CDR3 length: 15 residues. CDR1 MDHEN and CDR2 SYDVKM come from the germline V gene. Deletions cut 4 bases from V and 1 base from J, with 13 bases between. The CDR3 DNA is TGTGCCAGCAGTTCCCGGGGCAGGGGCCAAGAGACCCAGTACTTC. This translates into CASSSRGRGQETQYF.